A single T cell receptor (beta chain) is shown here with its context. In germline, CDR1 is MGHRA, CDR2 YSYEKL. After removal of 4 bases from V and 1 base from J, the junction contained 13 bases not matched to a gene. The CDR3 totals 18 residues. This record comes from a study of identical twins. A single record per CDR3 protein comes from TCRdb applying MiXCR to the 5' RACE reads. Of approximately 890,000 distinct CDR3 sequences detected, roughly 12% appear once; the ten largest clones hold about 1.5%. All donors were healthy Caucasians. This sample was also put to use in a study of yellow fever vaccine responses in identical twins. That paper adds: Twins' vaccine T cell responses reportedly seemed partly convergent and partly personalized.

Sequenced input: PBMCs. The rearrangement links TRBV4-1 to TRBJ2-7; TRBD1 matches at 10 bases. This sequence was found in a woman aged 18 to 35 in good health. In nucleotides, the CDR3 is TGCGCCAGCAGCCGCGGGATTACCGGGACAGGGGCTTCCTACGAGCAGTACGTC. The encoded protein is CASSRGITGTGASYEQYV.